The rows below give T cell receptor beta chains drawn from one sample of a study of blood T cell repertoires in COVID-19. Method: immunoSEQ multiplex PCR; TCRdb's copy keeps in-frame clones and lacks some. The repertoire holds roughly 410,000 clones, approximately 90% seen once, with about 1.6% in the top ten. The sample taken for sequencing was peripheral blood. The receptors were gathered from a woman between 35 and 50 years old with COVID-19, enrolled during active disease. Both conserved end residues are part of each CDR3. Each record gives: V gene, D gene, clone size, J gene, CDR3 length, CDR3 protein, CDR3 DNA. The D gene is left open where the match is weak. Only part of the rows carry a size: once, few, many, or a class if the clone is expanded.

V: TRBV10-3; D: -; size: -; J: TRBJ1-5; length: 14; CDR3: CAIRGEGDNQPQHF; DNA: TGTGCCATCAGAGGTGAAGGGGACAATCAGCCCCAGCATTTT
V: TRBV24-1; D: TRBD1; size: -; J: TRBJ1-2; length: 15; CDR3: CATSDGDRLGSGYTF; DNA: TGTGCCACCAGTGATGGGGACAGGCTAGGATCTGGCTACACCTTC
V: TRBV23-1; D: -; size: -; J: TRBJ1-1; length: 14; CDR3: CASSQSDSPPGAFF; DNA: TGCGCCAGCAGTCAATCGGACAGCCCCCCTGGAGCTTTCTTT
V: TRBV6-4; D: -; size: -; J: TRBJ2-1; length: 13; CDR3: CASRQGPYNEQFF; DNA: TGTGCCAGCAGGCAGGGGCCCTACAATGAGCAGTTCTTC
V: TRBV9; D: -; size: -; J: TRBJ1-3; length: 17; CDR3: CASSVATGGASGNTIYF; DNA: TGTGCCAGCAGCGTAGCTACGGGGGGCGCCTCTGGAAACACCATATATTTT
V: TRBV21-1; D: -; size: -; J: TRBJ1-5; length: 16; CDR3: CASSKGERRENQPQHF; DNA: TGTGCCAGCAGCAAAGGGGAGCGACGGGAAAATCAGCCCCAGCATTTT
V: TRBV27; D: -; size: -; J: TRBJ2-1; length: 13; CDR3: CASTPEGYNEQFF; DNA: TGTGCCAGCACCCCGGAGGGCTACAATGAGCAGTTCTTC
V: TRBV18; D: TRBD1; size: -; J: TRBJ2-7; length: 15; CDR3: CASSPPGQATYEQYF; DNA: TGTGCCAGCTCACCCCCGGGACAGGCTACCTACGAGCAGTACTTC
V: TRBV7-6; D: -; size: -; J: TRBJ1-3; length: 18; CDR3: CASSLDVRTSSSGNTIYF; DNA: TGTGCCAGCAGCTTAGATGTGAGGACATCCAGCTCTGGAAACACCATATATTTT
V: TRBV27; D: -; size: once; J: TRBJ1-4; length: 14; CDR3: CASSWRMGDEKLFF; DNA: TGTGCCAGCAGTTGGAGGATGGGAGATGAAAAACTGTTTTTT
V: TRBV28; D: TRBD1; size: -; J: TRBJ1-2; length: 16; CDR3: CASSGRDRVRSYGYTF; DNA: TGTGCCAGCAGTGGGCGGGACAGGGTGAGAAGCTATGGCTACACCTTC
V: TRBV7-9; D: TRBD1; size: -; J: TRBJ2-3; length: 14; CDR3: CASGTGAQGDTQYF; DNA: TGTGCCAGCGGAACAGGGGCTCAGGGGGATACGCAGTATTTT
V: TRBV25-1; D: -; size: few; J: TRBJ1-2; length: 15; CDR3: CASSNDRRLDYGYTF; DNA: TGTGCCAGCAGTAACGACAGGCGGCTGGACTATGGCTACACCTTC
V: TRBV18; D: -; size: few; J: TRBJ1-1; length: 15; CDR3: CASSPLGGENTEAFF; DNA: TGTGCCAGCTCACCACTTGGGGGGGAGAACACTGAAGCTTTCTTT
V: TRBV4-1; D: TRBD1; size: -; J: TRBJ1-2; length: 15; CDR3: CASKRDRGPSYGYTF; DNA: TGCGCCAGCAAACGGGACAGGGGTCCTTCTTATGGCTACACCTTC
V: TRBV30; D: -; size: -; J: TRBJ1-6; length: 15; CDR3: CAWSGRGGADSPLHF; DNA: TGTGCCTGGAGTGGTCGCGGGGGGGCGGATTCACCCCTCCACTTT
V: TRBV6-5; D: -; size: -; J: TRBJ1-1; length: 12; CDR3: CAGAGPNTEAFF; DNA: TGTGCCGGGGCAGGACCGAACACTGAAGCTTTCTTT
V: TRBV27; D: -; size: few; J: TRBJ1-2; length: 15; CDR3: CASSQSRGSNYGYTF; DNA: TGTGCCAGCAGCCAGAGCAGGGGTTCTAACTATGGCTACACCTTC
V: TRBV7-9; D: TRBD1; size: few; J: TRBJ2-5; length: 13; CDR3: CASSLSGGKTQYF; DNA: TGTGCCAGCAGCTTATCAGGGGGCAAGACCCAGTACTTC
V: TRBV9; D: TRBD1; size: once; J: TRBJ1-5; length: 15; CDR3: CASSGGGQANQPQHF; DNA: TGTGCCAGCAGCGGAGGGGGACAGGCGAATCAGCCCCAGCATTTT
V: TRBV5-1; D: -; size: -; J: TRBJ1-6; length: 14; CDR3: CASSSLAEASPLHF; DNA: TGCGCCAGCAGTTCACTTGCTGAAGCGTCACCCCTCCACTTT
V: TRBV5-1; D: TRBD2; size: -; J: TRBJ2-5; length: 14; CDR3: CASSLRGLGETQYF; DNA: TGCGCCAGCAGCTTGCGCGGACTAGGTGAGACCCAGTACTTC
V: TRBV24-1; D: -; size: -; J: TRBJ1-2; length: 12; CDR3: CATSGPTAGYTF; DNA: TGTGCCACCAGTGGCCCGACAGCTGGCTACACCTTC
V: TRBV27; D: -; size: once; J: TRBJ2-7; length: 14; CDR3: CASSPMRAHYEQYF; DNA: TGTGCCAGCAGTCCCATGCGGGCTCACTACGAGCAGTACTTC
V: TRBV4-1; D: TRBD1; size: -; J: TRBJ1-6; length: 15; CDR3: CASSQGGTVYSPLHF; DNA: TGCGCCAGCAGCCAGGGTGGGACAGTGTATTCACCCCTCCACTTT
V: TRBV3-1/TRBV3-2; D: -; size: -; J: TRBJ1-3; length: 13; CDR3: CASSHSTGDTIYF; DNA: TGTGCCAGCAGCCATTCTACCGGTGACACCATATATTTT
V: TRBV6-5; D: -; size: -; J: TRBJ1-6; length: 16; CDR3: CASSFLQGRDNSPLHF; DNA: TGTGCCAGCAGTTTCCTGCAGGGGAGGGATAATTCACCCCTCCACTTT
V: TRBV19; D: TRBD1; size: -; J: TRBJ2-1; length: 13; CDR3: CASGTGGFNEQFF; DNA: TGTGCCAGTGGGACAGGGGGCTTCAATGAGCAGTTCTTC
V: TRBV27; D: -; size: -; J: TRBJ2-3; length: 12; CDR3: CASSRGTDTQYF; DNA: TGTGCCAGCAGTCGGGGCACAGATACGCAGTATTTT
V: TRBV6-5; D: -; size: -; J: TRBJ1-5; length: 16; CDR3: CASSYRTVAGNQPQHF; DNA: TGTGCCAGCAGTTACCGGACAGTCGCGGGCAATCAGCCCCAGCATTTT
V: TRBV2; D: -; size: -; J: TRBJ1-1; length: 13; CDR3: CASSDLVNTEAFF; DNA: TGTGCCAGCAGTGATTTAGTGAACACTGAAGCTTTCTTT
V: TRBV9; D: -; size: -; J: TRBJ1-2; length: 15; CDR3: CASSVGQATNYGYTF; DNA: TGTGCCAGCAGCGTAGGACAGGCGACTAACTATGGCTACACCTTC
V: TRBV5-1; D: TRBD2; size: -; J: TRBJ2-5; length: 15; CDR3: CASSPWREGQETQYF; DNA: TGCGCCAGCAGCCCTTGGCGGGAGGGACAAGAGACCCAGTACTTC
V: TRBV6-6; D: TRBD2; size: few; J: TRBJ2-5; length: 15; CDR3: CASSYSTSVRETQYF; DNA: TGTGCCAGCAGTTACTCTACTAGCGTGCGAGAGACCCAGTACTTC
V: TRBV9; D: -; size: -; J: TRBJ1-2; length: 15; CDR3: CASSVALGRNYGYTF; DNA: TGTGCCAGCAGCGTAGCTCTGGGGAGGAACTATGGCTACACCTTC
V: TRBV6-5; D: -; size: -; J: TRBJ1-1; length: 15; CDR3: CASSYSRGPGTEAFF; DNA: TGTGCCAGCAGTTACTCCAGGGGCCCGGGGACTGAAGCTTTCTTT
V: TRBV29-1; D: TRBD1; size: -; J: TRBJ1-2; length: 13; CDR3: CVARDRGEDGYTF; DNA: TGCGTAGCCCGGGACAGGGGCGAAGATGGCTACACCTTC
V: TRBV7-8; D: -; size: -; J: TRBJ1-2; length: 12; CDR3: CASSFTDYGYTF; DNA: TGTGCCAGCAGCTTTACGGACTATGGCTACACCTTC
V: TRBV5-1; D: TRBD1; size: -; J: TRBJ2-5; length: 16; CDR3: CASSPDTGQGQETQYF; DNA: TGCGCCAGCAGCCCTGACACCGGACAGGGACAAGAGACCCAGTACTTC
V: TRBV5-1; D: TRBD1; size: once; J: TRBJ1-1; length: 15; CDR3: CASSIDRARNTEAFF; DNA: TGCGCCAGCAGCATCGACAGGGCCAGGAACACTGAAGCTTTCTTT
V: TRBV9; D: -; size: -; J: TRBJ2-7; length: 13; CDR3: CASTVGAGGEQYF; DNA: TGTGCCAGCACGGTGGGAGCGGGCGGTGAGCAGTACTTC